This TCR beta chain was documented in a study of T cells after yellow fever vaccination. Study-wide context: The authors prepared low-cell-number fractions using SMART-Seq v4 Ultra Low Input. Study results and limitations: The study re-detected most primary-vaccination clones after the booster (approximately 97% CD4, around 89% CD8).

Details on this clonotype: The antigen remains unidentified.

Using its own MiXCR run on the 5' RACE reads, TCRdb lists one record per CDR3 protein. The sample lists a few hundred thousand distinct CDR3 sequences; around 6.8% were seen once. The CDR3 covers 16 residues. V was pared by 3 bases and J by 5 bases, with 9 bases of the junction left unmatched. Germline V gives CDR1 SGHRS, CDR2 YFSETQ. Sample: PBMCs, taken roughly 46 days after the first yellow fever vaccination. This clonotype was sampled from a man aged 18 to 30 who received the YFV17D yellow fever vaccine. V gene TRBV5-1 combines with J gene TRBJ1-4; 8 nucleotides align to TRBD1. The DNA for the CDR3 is TGCGCCAGCAGCTACGAATCCGGGACAGGAAATGAAAAACTGTTTTTT. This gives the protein CASSYESGTGNEKLFF.